The 30 T cell receptor beta chains below come from one sample, sequenced in a study of T cell responses to AZD1222 COVID-19 vaccine. Assay: immunoSEQ multiplex PCR; the TCRdb copy retains only in-frame clones and omits some. In the table there are around 150,000 clones, approximately 90% of which are singletons. Sequenced material: peripheral blood, taken 28 days after the second AZD1222 dose. The receptors come from an adult who received the AZD1222 COVID-19 vaccine.

This chain connects TRBV6-2 or TRBV6-3 to TRBJ2-1; TRBD2 matches 8 bases. Germline lookup yields CDR1 MNHEY and CDR2 SVGEGT. Trimming at V came to 6 bases and at J to 1 base, leaving 2 bases not matched to a gene. This CDR3 is built from 14 residues. This CDR3 is CASRPSGSYNEQFF. As DNA, the CDR3 is TGTGCCAGCAGGCCTAGCGGGTCCTACAATGAGCAGTTCTTC.

The J gene is TRBJ1-2, the V gene TRBV7-9, with D possibly matching TRBD1 (6 bases). The ends were cut back, 5 bases at V and 2 bases at J, with 9 bases in the middle. The CDR3 runs 13 residues. Germline CDR1 SEHNR, CDR2 FQNEAQ (reference sequence). The CDR3 protein is CASSRGQNYGYTF. CDR3 coding DNA: TGTGCCAGCAGCCGAGGACAGAACTATGGCTACACCTTC. The full variable domain, with the rest looked up from reference TRBV7-9 and TRBJ1-2, is DTGVSQNPRHKITKRGQNVTFRCDPISEHNRLYWYRQTLGQGPEFLTYFQNEAQLEKSRLLSDRFSAERPKGSFSTLEIQRTEQGDSAMYLCASSRGQNYGYTFGSGTRLTVV.

The CDR3 spells CAWSFGGSGNTIYF. The CDR3 region has the DNA TGTGCCTGGAGTTTTGGGGGATCTGGAAACACCATATATTTT. V is TRBV30 and J is TRBJ1-3; tentatively, D is TRBD1 (5 bases). The CDR3 has 14 amino acids. Between the trimmed V and J ends, which lost 2 bases and 1 base, there was a span of 9 bases. Germline loops: CDR1 GTSNPN, CDR2 SVGIG (reference sequence).

This sequence joins TRBV5-4 and TRBJ1-3, with D possibly TRBD1 on 5 matching bases. This CDR3 is 15 amino acids long. Deletions cut 4 bases from V and 0 bases from J, with 11 bases between. Per germline, CDR1 SGHNT and CDR2 YYREEE (reference sequence). CDR3: CASSIPGPSGNTIYF. The CDR3 bases are TGTGCCAGCAGCATACCGGGGCCCTCTGGAAACACCATATATTTT. Variable domain in full (rest from reference TRBV5-4 and TRBJ1-3): ETGVTQSPTHLIKTRGQQVTLRCSSQSGHNTVSWYQQALGQGPQFIFQYYREEENGRGNFPPRFSGLQFPNYSSELNVNALELDDSALYLCASSIPGPSGNTIYFGEGSWLTVV.

The chain uses TRBV2 and TRBJ1-3; 7 bases match TRBD1. Germline CDR1 is SNHLY and CDR2 is FYNNEI. This CDR3 spans 16 amino acids. Trimming cost V 6 bases and J 2 bases; bases outside gene matches: 10. The chain's CDR3 is CASSPQGGSTGNTIYF. The CDR3 region has the DNA TGTGCCAGCAGCCCCCAGGGGGGTAGTACTGGAAACACCATATATTTT.

CDR3 sequence: CASSLEAIQSSYNEQFF. CDR3 in DNA: TGTGCCAGCAGCTTAGAAGCCATACAAAGCTCCTACAATGAGCAGTTCTTC. The chain uses TRBV11-2 and TRBJ2-1; D gene ambiguous. The V end was cut by 0 bases, the J end by 0 bases, with 12 bases between. The CDR3 spans 17 residues. Germline assignment: CDR1 SGHAT and CDR2 FQNNGV.

This clone was found once. The V call is TRBV5-1, the J call TRBJ2-4; D is possibly TRBD2 (5 bases). CDR3 size: 12 residues. CDR1 and CDR2 from the germline V gene are SGHRS and YFSETQ. Trimming stripped 4 bases from V and 8 bases from J, with 10 bases between. As DNA, the CDR3 is TGCGCCAGCAGCCCCGCGGGCGACATTCAGTACTTC. Residues: CASSPAGDIQYF.

The chain couples TRBV18 to TRBJ1-2, with no clear D. V lost 6 bases and J lost 8, with 19 bases in between. Germline V gives CDR1 KGHSH, CDR2 LQKENI. CDR3 size: 14 residues. The CDR3 nucleotides are TGTGCCAGCTCCCCCTCCGGGGAGAAGTGGGGCTACACCTTC. Translation gives CASSPSGEKWGYTF.

The chain uses TRBV15 and TRBJ2-1; either TRBD1 or TRBD2 may supply D (5 bases each). V shed 1 base and J shed 2 bases, with 15 bases lying between them. Germline CDR1 and CDR2: LNHNV and YYDKDF (reference sequence). The CDR3 contains 17 residues. CDR3 loop: CATSRGFGDPTYNEQFF. The CDR3 bases are TGTGCCACCAGCAGAGGGTTTGGGGACCCCACCTACAATGAGCAGTTCTTC.

V usage is TRBV13 and J usage is TRBJ2-1; D is uncertain. Germline CDR1 and CDR2: PRHDT and FYEKMQ (reference sequence). Trimming cost V 3 bases and J 7 bases, with 4 bases left between them. The CDR3 runs 11 residues. CDR3 in amino acids: CASSFRNEQFF. CDR3 DNA sequence: TGTGCCAGCAGCTTCAGGAATGAGCAGTTCTTC.

V and J are TRBV3-1 (or the pseudogene TRBV3-2) and TRBJ2-7; D may be TRBD2 (5 bases). Trimming stripped 4 bases from V and 6 bases from J, with 13 bases between. The CDR3 is made up of 13 amino acids. The germline V gene has CDR1 LGHDT and CDR2 YNNKEL (reference sequence). CDR3 amino acids: CASSPDSVVEQYF. The CDR3 DNA follows: TGTGCCAGCAGCCCGGACTCTGTAGTCGAGCAGTACTTC.

V is TRBV5-1 and J is TRBJ2-1; a weak D match, TRBD2 (6 bases). This CDR3 contains 14 residues. Germline V gene lookup returns CDR1 SGHRS and CDR2 YFSETQ. V shed 0 bases and J shed 8 bases, with 12 bases lying between them. CDR3 bases: TGCGCCAGCAGCTTGGGAGACTGGGGGGATGAGCAGTTCTTC. Translation: CASSLGDWGDEQFF.

The rearrangement joins TRBV2 to TRBJ2-1; 12 bases map to TRBD2. Trimming took 9 bases from V and 6 from J; bases not matched to a gene: 3. The CDR3 has 13 amino acids. Germline V gives CDR1 SNHLY, CDR2 FYNNEI. The CDR3, as DNA: TGTGCCAGAACGGGACTAGCGGGCAATGAGCAGTTCTTC. Its protein product is CARTGLAGNEQFF.

The chain uses TRBV14 and TRBJ2-1, with D possibly matching TRBD2 (5 bases). CDR1 is SGHDN, CDR2 FVKESK, per germline. V was shortened by 1 base and J by 2 bases, with 15 bases between the two germline ends. This CDR3 contains 17 residues. The chain's CDR3 is CASSQAPPGRAYNEQFF. The DNA of the CDR3 is TGTGCCAGCAGCCAAGCCCCACCGGGAAGAGCCTACAATGAGCAGTTCTTC.

This chain links TRBV6-5 with TRBJ2-7, with D tentatively TRBD2 (6 bases). Germline CDR1 reads MNHEY; CDR2 reads SVGAGI. The CDR3 is made up of 16 amino acids. The V and J ends lost 1 base and 3 bases respectively, with 16 bases between them. In DNA, the CDR3 is TGTGCCAGCAGTTACTGGCCCGGGACTTTCCTCTACGAGCAGTACTTC. Translation gives CASSYWPGTFLYEQYF.

The table lists this clone with a count of one. The gene calls are TRBV24-1 and TRBJ2-5, with a tentative D call TRBD1 (6 bases). V was trimmed by 1 base and J by 2 bases, leaving 10 bases between them. This CDR3 spans 15 amino acids. Germline CDR1 and CDR2: KGHDR and SFDVKD. CDR3 DNA: TGTGCCACCAGTGATTTCGGGCAGGGGCAAGAGACCCAGTACTTC. This sequence encodes CATSDFGQGQETQYF.

The chain joins TRBV18 to TRBJ1-1, with D unclear. Germline CDR1 KGHSH, CDR2 LQKENI. There are 15 residues in the CDR3. Trimming left V 3 bases short and J 0 bases short, with 11 bases between. CDR3 nucleotides: TGTGCCAGCTCACCGGGCAGACAATTGAACACTGAAGCTTTCTTT. This translates into CASSPGRQLNTEAFF.

V usage is TRBV5-1 and J usage is TRBJ2-1; D is uncertain. Trimming shortened V by 0 bases and J by 7 bases, and 14 bases separated the two germline ends. CDR1 is SGHRS and CDR2 is YFSETQ in the germline V gene. The CDR3 is 15 residues long. Here the CDR3 reads CASSLAGDVGNEQFF. In nucleotides, the CDR3 is TGCGCCAGCAGCTTGGCCGGAGACGTGGGGAATGAGCAGTTCTTC.

This clone was recorded once. The gene calls are TRBV6-4 and TRBJ1-1; no clear D. CDR3 length: 11 residues. Trimming took 3 bases from V and 7 from J, leaving 6 bases between them. Germline values: CDR1 MRHNA, CDR2 SNTAGT. CDR3 nucleotide sequence: TGTGCCAGCAGTGATGGCGGTGAAGCTTTCTTT. Translating gives CASSDGGEAFF.

This rearrangement joins TRBV7-9 to TRBJ2-3, with D unresolved. Germline V gene data show CDR1 as SEHNR and CDR2 as FQNEAQ (reference sequence). Trimming pared 3 bases from V and 2 bases from J, leaving 12 bases between. This CDR3 is 15 amino acids long. CDR3 amino acids: CASSLSGSHTDTQYF. The CDR3 nucleotides are TGTGCCAGCAGCTTGTCCGGGTCTCACACAGATACGCAGTATTTT.

The genes are TRBV6-1 and TRBJ2-3; a possible D gene is TRBD2 (5 bases). Per the germline V gene, CDR1 is MNHNS and CDR2 is SASEGT. V gave up 3 bases and J gave up 2 bases, with 12 bases separating them. The CDR3 loop spans 15 amino acids. The CDR3, as DNA: TGTGCCAGCAGTGATGGGTGGGAGCCCACAGATACGCAGTATTTT. This encodes CASSDGWEPTDTQYF.

This chain joins TRBV7-6 and TRBJ2-3; 12 bases line up with TRBD2. Germline CDR1 SGHVS, CDR2 FNYEAQ. The CDR3 extends over 17 amino acids. The V segment lost 5 bases and the J segment 0 bases; nucleotides outside the gene matches: 6. CDR3 loop: CASSPGLAGTSTDTQYF. The CDR3 DNA reads TGTGCCAGCAGCCCAGGACTAGCGGGAACTAGCACAGATACGCAGTATTTT.

This chain uses TRBV7-9 with TRBJ1-2; D may be TRBD1 (6 bases). V was cut by 4 bases and J by 9 bases, with 9 bases left in between. The CDR3 covers 11 residues. Germline CDR1 and CDR2: SEHNR and FQNEAQ (reference sequence). CDR3: CASSSTGSYTF. The CDR3, as DNA: TGTGCCAGCAGCTCTACAGGGAGCTACACCTTC. Combining the CDR3 with reference TRBV7-9 and TRBJ1-2 gives the whole variable domain DTGVSQNPRHKITKRGQNVTFRCDPISEHNRLYWYRQTLGQGPEFLTYFQNEAQLEKSRLLSDRFSAERPKGSFSTLEIQRTEQGDSAMYLCASSSTGSYTFGSGTRLTVV.

The chain uses TRBV6-1 and TRBJ1-4, with 7 bases aligning to TRBD1. The CDR3 length is 16 residues. Losses at the gene ends were 2 bases for V and 8 bases for J; bases not matched to a gene: 11. Per germline, CDR1 MNHNS and CDR2 SASEGT. The CDR3 is CASSEPRAGTAEKLFF. DNA for the CDR3: TGTGCCAGCAGTGAACCTCGAGCCGGGACAGCAGAAAAACTGTTTTTT.

Comments on this clone: At one of its ends the junction is not consistent with the germline gene, which may arise from a read error. V is TRBV6-5 and J is TRBJ2-7; TRBD1 agrees at 11 bases. CDR3 length: 14 residues. From germline, CDR1 is MNHEY and CDR2 SVGAGI. CDR3 region: CAGSYGTGGYEQYF. The CDR3 DNA follows: TGTGCCGGCAGTTATGGGACAGGGGGCTACGAGCAGTACTTC.

This clone showed up just once. The chain employs TRBV10-2 and TRBJ1-2, with 8 bases fitting TRBD1. With V trimmed by 5 bases and J by 1 base, 3 bases remained unmatched. This CDR3 is 14 amino acids long. Germline CDR1 is WSHSY and CDR2 is SAAADI. CDR3 coding DNA: TGCGCCAGCAGTCCGGACAGGGATAACTATGGCTACACCTTC. Translating gives CASSPDRDNYGYTF.

This chain joins TRBV30 and TRBJ1-2; D is unclear. V lost 4 bases, J lost 6 bases, and 12 bases lay in between. The CDR3 is made up of 12 amino acids. From germline, CDR1 is GTSNPN and CDR2 SVGIG (reference sequence). The CDR3 DNA reads TGTGCCTGGATTCCGGTCTCCCATGGCTACACCTTC. As protein: CAWIPVSHGYTF.

The rearrangement joins TRBV5-1 to TRBJ2-1, with D possibly matching TRBD2 (6 bases). V was pared by 4 bases and J by 7 bases, with 21 bases between. The CDR3 extends over 16 amino acids. CDR1 SGHRS and CDR2 YFSETQ come from the germline V gene. The CDR3, as DNA: TGCGCCAGCAGCCCCGGGGAAGGAGGGAGATCAAATGAGCAGTTCTTC. Translation: CASSPGEGGRSNEQFF.

The CDR3 is CASEGTGRTGELFF. Here the CDR3 DNA reads TGTGCCAGCGAGGGGACAGGGAGGACCGGGGAGCTGTTTTTT. This chain joins TRBV11-3 and TRBJ2-2, with 9 bases fitting TRBD1. CDR1 and CDR2 (germline): SGHNT, YENEEA. V dropped 8 bases and J dropped 5; count of bases not matched to a gene: 6. The CDR3 length is 14 residues.

The rearrangement joins TRBV7-6 to TRBJ1-1; tentatively, D is TRBD1 (5 bases). Germline-derived CDR1 and CDR2 are SGHVS and FNYEAQ. The CDR3 has 13 residues. Trimming pared 4 bases from V and 5 bases from J, leaving 11 bases between. CDR3 coding DNA: TGTGCCAGCAGCTCTGGGGAGGGGACTGAAGCTTTCTTT. Its protein product is CASSSGEGTEAFF.